This T cell receptor beta chain comes out of a study of shared clonotypes between healthy human individuals. General observations from the study: Relative to their counterparts shared across all four donors, non-shared clonotypes exhibited diminished generation probabilities.

Germline assignment: CDR1 MNHEY and CDR2 SMNVEV (reference sequence). With V trimmed by 6 bases and J by 5 bases, 15 bases remained unmatched. The CDR3 sequence is 17 residues long. Sequencing was performed with immunoSEQ multiplex PCR; in TCRdb, only in-frame clones are kept and a portion is missing. The sample comprises 2 million to 2.5 million clones, approximately 94% of which are singletons, and under 2% rests with the top ten. For this clone: Its antigen is undetermined.

Naive CD8 cells lacked CD45RO, underwent positive selection for CCR7 and left out terminally differentiated effector memory CD45RA+ cells. Sequenced material: naive CD8+ T cells from PBMCs. The TCR was taken from a man aged 18-30 years in good health. Some clones in this sample may be carry-over from other donors' samples. The J gene is TRBJ1-4, the V gene TRBV27; 7 nucleotides align to TRBD1. In DNA form, the CDR3 reads TGTGCCAGCAGCCATATACTGACAGGGTACCCAAATGAAAAACTGTTTTTT. Amino acid sequence: CASSHILTGYPNEKLFF.